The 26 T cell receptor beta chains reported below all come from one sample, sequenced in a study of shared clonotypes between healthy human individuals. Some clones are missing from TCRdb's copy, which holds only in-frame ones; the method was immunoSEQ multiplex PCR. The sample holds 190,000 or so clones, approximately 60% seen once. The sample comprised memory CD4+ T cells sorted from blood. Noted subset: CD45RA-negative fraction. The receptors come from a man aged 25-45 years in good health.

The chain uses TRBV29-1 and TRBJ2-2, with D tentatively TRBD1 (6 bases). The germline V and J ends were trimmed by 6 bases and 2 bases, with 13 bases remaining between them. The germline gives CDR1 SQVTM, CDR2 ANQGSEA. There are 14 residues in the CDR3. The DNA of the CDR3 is TGCAGCGTGGGCTGGGGGACAAACACCGGGGAGCTGTTTTTT. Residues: CSVGWGTNTGELFF.

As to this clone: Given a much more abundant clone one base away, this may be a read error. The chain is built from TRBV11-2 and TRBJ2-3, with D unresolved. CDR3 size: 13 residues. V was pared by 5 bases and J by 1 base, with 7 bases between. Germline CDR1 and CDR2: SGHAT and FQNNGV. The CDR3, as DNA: TGTGCCAGCAGCCCCCGCGGCACAGATACGCAGTATTTT. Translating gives CASSPRGTDTQYF.

CDR3: CASSRSGQETQYF. CDR3 DNA: TGTGCCAGCAGCCGTAGCGGCCAAGAGACCCAGTACTTC. The V gene is TRBV11-2, the J gene TRBJ2-5, with D possibly TRBD2 on 6 matching bases. Between the trimmed V and J ends, which lost 5 bases and 1 base, there was a span of 8 bases. The CDR3 spans 13 residues. Germline values: CDR1 SGHAT, CDR2 FQNNGV.

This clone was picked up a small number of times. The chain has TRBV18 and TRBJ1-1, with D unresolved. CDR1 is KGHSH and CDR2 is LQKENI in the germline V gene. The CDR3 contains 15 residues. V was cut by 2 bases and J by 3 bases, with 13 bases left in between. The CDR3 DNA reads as TGTGCCAGCTCACCAGCTGCCGGCTTTGACACTGAAGCTTTCTTT. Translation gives CASSPAAGFDTEAFF.

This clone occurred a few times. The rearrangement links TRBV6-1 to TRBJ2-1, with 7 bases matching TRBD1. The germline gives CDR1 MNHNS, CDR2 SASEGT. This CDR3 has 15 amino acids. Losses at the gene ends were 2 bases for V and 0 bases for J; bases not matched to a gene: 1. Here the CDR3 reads CASSEWDSSYNEQFF. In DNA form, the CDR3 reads TGTGCCAGCAGTGAATGGGACAGCTCCTACAATGAGCAGTTCTTC.

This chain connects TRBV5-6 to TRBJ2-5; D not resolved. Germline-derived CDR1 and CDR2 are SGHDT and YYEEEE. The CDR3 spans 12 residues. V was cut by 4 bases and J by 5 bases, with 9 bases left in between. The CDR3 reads CASSRVGETQYF. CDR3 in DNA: TGTGCCAGCAGCCGGGTCGGGGAGACCCAGTACTTC. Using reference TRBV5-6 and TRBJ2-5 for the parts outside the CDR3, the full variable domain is DAGVTQSPTHLIKTRGQQVTLRCSPKSGHDTVSWYQQALGQGPQFIFQYYEEEERQRGNFPDRFSGHQFPNYSSELNVNALLLGDSALYLCASSRVGETQYFGPGTRLLVL.

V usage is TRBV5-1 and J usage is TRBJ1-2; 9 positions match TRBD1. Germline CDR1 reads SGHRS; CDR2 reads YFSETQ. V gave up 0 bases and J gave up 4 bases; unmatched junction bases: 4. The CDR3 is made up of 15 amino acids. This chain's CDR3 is CASSLVGQGGYGYTF. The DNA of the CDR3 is TGCGCCAGCAGCTTGGTGGGACAGGGTGGCTATGGCTACACCTTC.

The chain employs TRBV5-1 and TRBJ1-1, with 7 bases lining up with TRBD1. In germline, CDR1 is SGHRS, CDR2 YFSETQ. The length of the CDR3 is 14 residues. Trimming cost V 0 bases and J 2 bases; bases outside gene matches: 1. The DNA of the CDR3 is TGCGCCAGCAGCTTGGACAGGGGAAACACTGAAGCTTTCTTT. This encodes CASSLDRGNTEAFF.

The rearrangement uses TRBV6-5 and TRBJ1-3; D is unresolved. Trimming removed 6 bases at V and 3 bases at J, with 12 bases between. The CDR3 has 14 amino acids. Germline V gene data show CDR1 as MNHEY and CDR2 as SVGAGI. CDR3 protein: CASRSTEYGNTIYF. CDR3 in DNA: TGTGCCAGCAGGTCCACAGAATATGGAAACACCATATATTTT.

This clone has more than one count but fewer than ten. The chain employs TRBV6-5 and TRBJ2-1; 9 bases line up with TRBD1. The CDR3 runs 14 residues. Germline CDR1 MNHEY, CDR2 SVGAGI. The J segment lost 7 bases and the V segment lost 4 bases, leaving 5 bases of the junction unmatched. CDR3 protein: CASSSGTGLNEQFF. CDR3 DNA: TGTGCCAGCAGTTCCGGGACAGGGTTGAATGAGCAGTTCTTC.

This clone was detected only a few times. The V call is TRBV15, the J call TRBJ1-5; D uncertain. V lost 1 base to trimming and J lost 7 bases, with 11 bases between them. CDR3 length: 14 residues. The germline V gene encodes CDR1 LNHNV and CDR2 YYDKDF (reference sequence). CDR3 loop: CATSRGIPGQPQHF. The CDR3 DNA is TGTGCCACCAGCAGAGGGATCCCTGGGCAGCCCCAGCATTTT.

CDR3 sequence: CASTKDRGNEQFF. The CDR3 nucleotides read TGCGCCAGCACCAAAGACAGGGGCAATGAGCAGTTCTTC. The rearrangement links TRBV5-1 to TRBJ2-1; 8 positions agree with TRBD1. CDR3 length equals 13 residues. Germline V gene lookup returns CDR1 SGHRS and CDR2 YFSETQ. V lost 6 bases and J lost 6; bases outside the gene matches: 5. Using reference TRBV5-1 and TRBJ2-1 for the parts outside the CDR3, the full variable domain is KAGVTQTPRYLIKTRGQQVTLSCSPISGHRSVSWYQQTPGQGLQFLFEYFSETQRNKGNFPGRFSGRQFSNSRSEMNVSTLELGDSALYLCASTKDRGNEQFFGPGTRLTVL.

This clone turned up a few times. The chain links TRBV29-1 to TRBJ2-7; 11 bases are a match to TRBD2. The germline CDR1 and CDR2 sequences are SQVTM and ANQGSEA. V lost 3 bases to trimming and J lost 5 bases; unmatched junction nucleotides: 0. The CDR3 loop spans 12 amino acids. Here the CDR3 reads CSVETSGNEQYF. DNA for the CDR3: TGCAGCGTTGAGACTAGCGGGAACGAGCAGTACTTC.

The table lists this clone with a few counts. The CDR3 loop is CASSQSGANVLTF. CDR3 bases: TGTGCCAGCAGCCAGTCTGGGGCCAACGTCCTGACTTTC. The V call is TRBV7-6, the J call TRBJ2-6; no firm D call. The CDR3 has 13 amino acids. The V gene lost 5 bases and the J gene lost 1 base, with 3 bases spanning the gap. CDR1 and CDR2 from the germline V gene are SGHVS and FNYEAQ.

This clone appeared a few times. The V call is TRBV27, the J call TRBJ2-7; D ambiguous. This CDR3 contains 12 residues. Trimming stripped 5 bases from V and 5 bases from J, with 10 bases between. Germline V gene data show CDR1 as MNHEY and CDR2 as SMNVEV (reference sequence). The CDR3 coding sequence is TGTGCCAGCAGTCGTCGTCTGGACGAGCAGTACTTC. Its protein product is CASSRRLDEQYF.

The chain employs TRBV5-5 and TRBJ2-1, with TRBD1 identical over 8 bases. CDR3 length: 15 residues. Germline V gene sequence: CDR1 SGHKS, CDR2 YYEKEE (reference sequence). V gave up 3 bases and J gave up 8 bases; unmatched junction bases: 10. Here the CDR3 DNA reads TGTGCCAGCAGCTCGGACAGGGCAGGCTTCGATGAGCAGTTCTTC. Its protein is CASSSDRAGFDEQFF. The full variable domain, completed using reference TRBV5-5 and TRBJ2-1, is DAGVTQSPTHLIKTRGQQVTLRCSPISGHKSVSWYQQVLGQGPQFIFQYYEKEERGRGNFPDRFSARQFPNYSSELNVNALLLGDSALYLCASSSDRAGFDEQFFGPGTRLTVL.

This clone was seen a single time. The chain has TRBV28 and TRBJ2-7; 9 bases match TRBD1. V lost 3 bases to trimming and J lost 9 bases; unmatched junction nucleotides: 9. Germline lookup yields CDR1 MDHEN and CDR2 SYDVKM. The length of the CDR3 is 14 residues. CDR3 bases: TGTGCCAGCAGTTTTGCGGACAGGGGAAGTTTGCAGTACTTC. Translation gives CASSFADRGSLQYF.

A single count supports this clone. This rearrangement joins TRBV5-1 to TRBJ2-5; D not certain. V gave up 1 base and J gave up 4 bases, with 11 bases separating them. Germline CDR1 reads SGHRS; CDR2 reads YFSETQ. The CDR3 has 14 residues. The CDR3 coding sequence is TGCGCCAGCAGCTTGAGGGCAGTAGGAGAGACCCAGTACTTC. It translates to CASSLRAVGETQYF.

CDR3 amino acids: CASGKGRNEQFF. The CDR3 nucleotides are TGCGCCAGCGGAAAGGGCCGCAATGAGCAGTTCTTC. The rearrangement uses TRBV10-2 and TRBJ2-1; the D is unclear. The germline V gene encodes CDR1 WSHSY and CDR2 SAAADI. The ends were cut back, 8 bases at V and 6 bases at J, with 11 bases in the middle. This CDR3 is 12 amino acids long.

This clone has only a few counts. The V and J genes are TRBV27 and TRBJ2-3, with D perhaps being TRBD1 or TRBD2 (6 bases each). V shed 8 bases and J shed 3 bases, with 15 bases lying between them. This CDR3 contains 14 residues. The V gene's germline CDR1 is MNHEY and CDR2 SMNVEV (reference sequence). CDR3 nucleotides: TGTGCCAGCGGCATACAGGGAGGTACAGATACGCAGTATTTT. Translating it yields CASGIQGGTDTQYF.

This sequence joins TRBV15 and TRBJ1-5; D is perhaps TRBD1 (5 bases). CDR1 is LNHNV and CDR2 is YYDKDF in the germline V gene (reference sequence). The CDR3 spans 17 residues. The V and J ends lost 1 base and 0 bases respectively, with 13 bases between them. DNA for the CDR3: TGTGCCACCAGCAGAGGAACAGGAGGATATAGCAATCAGCCCCAGCATTTT. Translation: CATSRGTGGYSNQPQHF.

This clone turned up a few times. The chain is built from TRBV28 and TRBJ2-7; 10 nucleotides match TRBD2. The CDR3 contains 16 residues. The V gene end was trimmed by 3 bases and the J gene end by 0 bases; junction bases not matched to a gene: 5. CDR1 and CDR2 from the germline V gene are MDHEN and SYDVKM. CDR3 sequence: CASSFPLAGASYEQYF. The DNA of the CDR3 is TGTGCCAGCAGTTTTCCCCTAGCGGGAGCCTCCTACGAGCAGTACTTC.

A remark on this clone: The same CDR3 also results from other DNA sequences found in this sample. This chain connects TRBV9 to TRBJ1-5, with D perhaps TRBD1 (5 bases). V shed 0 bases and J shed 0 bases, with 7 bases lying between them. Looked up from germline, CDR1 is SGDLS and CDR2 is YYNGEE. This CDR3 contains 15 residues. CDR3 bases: TGTGCCAGCAGCGTAGGGGGGTATAGCAATCAGCCCCAGCATTTT. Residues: CASSVGGYSNQPQHF.

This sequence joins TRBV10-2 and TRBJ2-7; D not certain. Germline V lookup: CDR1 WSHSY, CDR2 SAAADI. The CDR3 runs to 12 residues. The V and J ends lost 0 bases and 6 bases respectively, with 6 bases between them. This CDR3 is CASSESESEQYF. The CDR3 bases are TGCGCCAGCAGTGAGTCGGAGAGCGAGCAGTACTTC.

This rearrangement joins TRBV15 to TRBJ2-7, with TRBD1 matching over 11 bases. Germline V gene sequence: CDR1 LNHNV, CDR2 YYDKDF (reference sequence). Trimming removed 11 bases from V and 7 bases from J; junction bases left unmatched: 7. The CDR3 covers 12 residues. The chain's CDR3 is CAAGQGAGEQYF. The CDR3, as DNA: TGTGCCGCCGGACAGGGGGCCGGGGAGCAGTACTTC.

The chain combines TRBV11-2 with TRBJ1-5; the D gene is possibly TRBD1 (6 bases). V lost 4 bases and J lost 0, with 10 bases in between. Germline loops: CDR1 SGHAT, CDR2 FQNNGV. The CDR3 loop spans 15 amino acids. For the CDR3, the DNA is TGTGCCAGCAGCTGGGGGCCGGATAGCAATCAGCCCCAGCATTTT. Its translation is CASSWGPDSNQPQHF.